The text below deals with one T cell receptor (beta chain). Antigen specificity is unknown. This may stem from a read error, because a much larger clone lies one nucleotide away. The data belong to a study of regulatory T cells in long-lasting Graves disease. Study-wide findings and caveats: Segments TRBV28, TRBJ1-2 and TRBJ2-5 showed preferential usage in persistent disease.

Construction of the TCR beta libraries employed iRepertoire HTBI primers in conjunction with Arm-PCR of CDR3 regions. TCRdb called the multiplex PCR reads again in MiXCR, with one record for every CDR3 protein. The table lists a few hundred thousand distinct CDR3 sequences, roughly 16% of them singletons. Germline assignment: CDR1 SGHRS and CDR2 YFSETQ. This CDR3 region has 16 residues. Time point denoted: newly diagnosed GD, antithyroid drugs for less than 3 months. RNA extracted from PBMCs served as the sequencing template. Guidelines of the American Thyroid Association were used to diagnose Graves' disease. These same records also appear under a second study, on T cells in Graves' hyperthyroidism and ophthalmopathy. That report adds: With a duration under 2 months, the hyperthyroidism was newly diagnosed in patients aged 18 to 65.

This sequence originates from a woman under 30 with Graves disease. The rearrangement links TRBV5-1 to TRBJ2-1; 13 bases are shared with TRBD2. The source material was peripheral blood mononuclear cells (PBMCs), sampled at new diagnosis, from a patient treated with antithyroid drugs. The CDR3 is CASSSALLAGGDEQLF. CDR3 nucleotide sequence: TGCGCCAGCAGCTCCGCCTTACTAGCGGGGGGGGACGAGCAGCTCTTC.